The sequence of this T cell receptor beta chain was determined in a study of T cell changes during pregnancy in multiple sclerosis. Sequencing was performed with immunoSEQ multiplex PCR; in TCRdb, only in-frame clones are kept and a portion is missing. The table lists about 68,000 clones, roughly 92% of them singletons. This clone was seen only a few times. Germline CDR1 reads SGHTA; CDR2 reads FQGNSA. CDR3 length: 14 amino acids. The germline V and J ends were trimmed by 1 base and 5 bases, with 11 bases remaining between them. Specimen: peripheral blood, collected after pregnancy. The chain links TRBV7-2 to TRBJ1-2; unclear D gene. This receptor was identified in a female donor in good health, enrolled as a control in a pregnancy study. CDR3 DNA sequence: TGTGCCAGCAGCTTAGGAGGTCAGAATTATGGCTACACCTTC. Protein: CASSLGGQNYGYTF.